The following is a TCR beta chain sequence with its context. Its antigen is undetermined. The entry originates in a study of beta chain features in type 1 diabetes. Overall study context: There was similarity between patients and healthy donors in age, gender and cell yields.

Study observations and caveats: Patients' naive, central memory and Treg TCRB repertoires seemed closer to one another than those of healthy donors.

The V end was cut by 5 bases, the J end by 3 bases, with 10 bases between. Germline CDR1 and CDR2: SGHTA and FQGNSA. CDR3 size: 13 residues. Since all of the isolated RNA was reverse transcribed, expressed TCRB transcripts were what got sequenced. Clones were read by immunoSEQ multiplex PCR, and TCRdb kept only the in-frame ones, dropping some. The table has 250,000 or so clones, 68% seen once; the top ten hold approximately 0.053%. V and J are TRBV7-2 and TRBJ2-5; D call uncertain. This receptor was obtained from a man aged 30 to 39 in good health. Input material: naive CD4+ T cells from blood. In nucleotides, the CDR3 is TGTGCCAGCAGCACTTCTAGGGAAGAGACCCAGTACTTC. Protein product: CASSTSREETQYF.